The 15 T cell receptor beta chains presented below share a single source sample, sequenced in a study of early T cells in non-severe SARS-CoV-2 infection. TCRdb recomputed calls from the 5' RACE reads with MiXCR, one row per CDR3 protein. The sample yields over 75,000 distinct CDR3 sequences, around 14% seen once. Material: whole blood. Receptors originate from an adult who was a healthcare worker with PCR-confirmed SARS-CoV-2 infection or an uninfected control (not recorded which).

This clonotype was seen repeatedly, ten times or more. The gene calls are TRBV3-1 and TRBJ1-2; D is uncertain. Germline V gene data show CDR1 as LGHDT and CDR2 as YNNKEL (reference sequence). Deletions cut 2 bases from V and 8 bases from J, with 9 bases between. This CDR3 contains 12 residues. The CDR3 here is CASSQRAMGYTF. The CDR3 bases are TGTGCCAGCAGCCAACGGGCCATGGGCTACACCTTC.

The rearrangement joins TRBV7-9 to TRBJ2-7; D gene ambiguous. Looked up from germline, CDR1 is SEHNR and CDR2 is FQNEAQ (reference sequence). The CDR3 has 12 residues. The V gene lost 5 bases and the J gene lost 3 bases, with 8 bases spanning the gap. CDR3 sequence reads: CASSPTVYEQYF. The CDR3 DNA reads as TGTGCCAGCAGCCCCACAGTCTACGAGCAGTACTTC.

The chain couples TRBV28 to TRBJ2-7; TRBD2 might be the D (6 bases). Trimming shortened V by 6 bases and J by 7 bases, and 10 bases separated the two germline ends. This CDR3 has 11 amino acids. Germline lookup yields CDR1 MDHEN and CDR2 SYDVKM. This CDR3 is CASSNRGEQYF. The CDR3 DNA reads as TGTGCCAGCAGCAACCGGGGGGAGCAGTACTTC. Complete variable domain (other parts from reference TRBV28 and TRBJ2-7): DVKVTQSSRYLVKRTGEKVFLECVQDMDHENMFWYRQDPGLGLRLIYFSYDVKMKEKGDIPEGYSVSREKKERFSLILESASTNQTSMYLCASSNRGEQYFGPGTRLTVT.

CDR3 DNA: TGTGCCAGCAGCTACGACTACTCCTACAATGAGCAGTTCTTC. This translates into CASSYDYSYNEQFF. The chain couples TRBV12-3 or TRBV12-4 to TRBJ2-1, with D possibly being TRBD2 (5 bases). This CDR3 is 14 amino acids long. V was shortened by 6 bases and J by 0 bases, with 9 bases between the two germline ends.

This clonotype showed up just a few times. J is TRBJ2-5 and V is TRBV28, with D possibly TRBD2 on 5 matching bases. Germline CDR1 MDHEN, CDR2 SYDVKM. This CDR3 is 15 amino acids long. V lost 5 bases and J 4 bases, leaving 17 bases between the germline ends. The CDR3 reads CASSPRQTTIETQYF. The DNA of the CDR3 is TGTGCCAGCAGTCCCCGTCAGACTACGATAGAGACCCAGTACTTC. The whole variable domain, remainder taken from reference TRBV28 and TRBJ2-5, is DVKVTQSSRYLVKRTGEKVFLECVQDMDHENMFWYRQDPGLGLRLIYFSYDVKMKEKGDIPEGYSVSREKKERFSLILESASTNQTSMYLCASSPRQTTIETQYFGPGTRLLVL.

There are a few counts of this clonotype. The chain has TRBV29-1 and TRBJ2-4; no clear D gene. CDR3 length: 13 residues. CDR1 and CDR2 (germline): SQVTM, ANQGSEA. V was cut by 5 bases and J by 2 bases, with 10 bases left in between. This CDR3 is CSVSWGTKNIQYF. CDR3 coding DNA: TGCAGCGTTAGCTGGGGAACCAAAAACATTCAGTACTTC.

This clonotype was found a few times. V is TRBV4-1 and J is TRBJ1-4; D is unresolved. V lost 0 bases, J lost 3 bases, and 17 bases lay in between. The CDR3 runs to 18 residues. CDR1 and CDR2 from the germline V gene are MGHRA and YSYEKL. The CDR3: CASSQESLQGQPNEKLFF. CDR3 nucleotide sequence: TGCGCCAGCAGCCAAGAAAGCCTACAAGGGCAGCCTAATGAAAAACTGTTTTTT.

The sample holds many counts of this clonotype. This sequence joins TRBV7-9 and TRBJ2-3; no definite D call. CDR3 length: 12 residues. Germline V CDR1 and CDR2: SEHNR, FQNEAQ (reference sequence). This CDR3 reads CAEYQKADTQYF. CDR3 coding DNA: TGTGCGGAATATCAGAAGGCAGATACGCAGTATTTT.

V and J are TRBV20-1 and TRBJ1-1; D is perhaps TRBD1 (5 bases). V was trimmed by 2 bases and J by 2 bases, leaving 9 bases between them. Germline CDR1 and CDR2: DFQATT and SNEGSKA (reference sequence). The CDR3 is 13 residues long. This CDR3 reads CSARRDVNTEAFF. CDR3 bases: TGCAGTGCTAGACGGGACGTCAACACTGAAGCTTTCTTT.

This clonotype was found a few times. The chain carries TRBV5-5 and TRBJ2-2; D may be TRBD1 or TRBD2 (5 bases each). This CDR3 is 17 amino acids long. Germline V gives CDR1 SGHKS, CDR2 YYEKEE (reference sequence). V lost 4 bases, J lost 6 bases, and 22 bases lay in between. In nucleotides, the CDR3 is TGTGCCAGCAGCCCACTCTCGGGACGGTCTTCCTCCGGGGAGCTGTTTTTT. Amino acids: CASSPLSGRSSSGELFF.

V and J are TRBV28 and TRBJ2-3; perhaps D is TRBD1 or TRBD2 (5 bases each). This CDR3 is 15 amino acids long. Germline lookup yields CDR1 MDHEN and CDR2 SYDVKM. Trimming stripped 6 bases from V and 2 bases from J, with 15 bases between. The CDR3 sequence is CASSGRDRDTDTQYF. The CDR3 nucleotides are TGTGCCAGCAGCGGCCGGGACCGCGACACAGATACGCAGTATTTT. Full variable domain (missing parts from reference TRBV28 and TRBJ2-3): DVKVTQSSRYLVKRTGEKVFLECVQDMDHENMFWYRQDPGLGLRLIYFSYDVKMKEKGDIPEGYSVSREKKERFSLILESASTNQTSMYLCASSGRDRDTDTQYFGPGTRLTVL.

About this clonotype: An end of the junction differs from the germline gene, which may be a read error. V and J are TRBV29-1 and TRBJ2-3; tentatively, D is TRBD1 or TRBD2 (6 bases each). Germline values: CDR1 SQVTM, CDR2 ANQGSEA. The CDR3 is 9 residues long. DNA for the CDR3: TGCAGCGTTGAGGAGGGGGAGCATTTT. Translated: CSVEEGEHF.

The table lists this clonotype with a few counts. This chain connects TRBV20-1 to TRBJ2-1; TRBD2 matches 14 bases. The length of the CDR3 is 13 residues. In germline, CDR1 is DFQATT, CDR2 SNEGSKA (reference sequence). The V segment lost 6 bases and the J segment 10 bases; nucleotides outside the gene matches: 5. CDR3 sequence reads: CSAGLAGVGEQFF. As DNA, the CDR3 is TGCAGTGCGGGACTAGCGGGAGTTGGCGAGCAGTTCTTC.

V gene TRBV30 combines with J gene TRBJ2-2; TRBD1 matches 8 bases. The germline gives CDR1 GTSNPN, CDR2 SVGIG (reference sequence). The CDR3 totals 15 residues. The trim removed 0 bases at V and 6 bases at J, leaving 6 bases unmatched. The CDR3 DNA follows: TGTGCCTGGAGTGTAGGACAGGGCATGGCCGGGGAGCTGTTTTTT. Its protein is CAWSVGQGMAGELFF.

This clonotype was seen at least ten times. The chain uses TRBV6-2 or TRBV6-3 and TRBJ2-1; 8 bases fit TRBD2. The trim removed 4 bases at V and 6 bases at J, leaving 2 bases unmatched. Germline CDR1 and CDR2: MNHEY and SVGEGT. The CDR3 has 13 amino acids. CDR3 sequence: CASSWTSPNEQFF. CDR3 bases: TGTGCCAGCAGTTGGACTAGCCCCAATGAGCAGTTCTTC.